Listed here are 26 T cell receptor beta chains from one sample, sequenced in a study of blood T cell repertoires in COVID-19. Produced via immunoSEQ multiplex PCR; TCRdb's table is partial and in-frame only. The table shows 200,000 or so clones, with around 80% occurring only once. The sample taken for sequencing was peripheral blood. The receptors originated from a human donor with acute or convalescent COVID-19. The donor label of this sample is uncertain.

This chain connects TRBV2 to TRBJ1-5; weak D call: TRBD1 (6 bases). CDR3 length: 14 residues. With 6 bases removed from V and 7 bases from J, the gap between germline ends came to 16 bases. The V gene's germline CDR1 is SNHLY and CDR2 FYNNEI. The CDR3 loop reads CASRLVGGGQPQHF. For the CDR3, the DNA is TGTGCCAGCAGATTGGTAGGGGGGGGACAGCCCCAGCATTTT.

This chain uses TRBV11-1 with TRBJ1-1; D possibly corresponds to TRBD1 (5 bases). Germline-derived CDR1 and CDR2 are SGHAT and FQDESV (reference sequence). The CDR3 loop spans 13 amino acids. V lost 2 bases and J 1 base, leaving 5 bases between the germline ends. CDR3 region: CASSLQGNTEAFF. The CDR3 nucleotides are TGTGCCAGCAGCTTACAGGGGAACACTGAAGCTTTCTTT.

J is TRBJ2-3 and V is TRBV29-1, with 9 nucleotides matching TRBD1. Germline V gene sequence: CDR1 SQVTM, CDR2 ANQGSEA. The CDR3 consists of 13 residues. V was pared by 4 bases and J by 2 bases, with 1 base of the junction left unmatched. The CDR3 DNA reads as TGCAGCGTTGGGGACAGGGCCACAGATACGCAGTATTTT. This sequence encodes CSVGDRATDTQYF.

V and J are TRBV15 and TRBJ1-5; 7 nucleotides match TRBD1. Germline V CDR1 and CDR2: LNHNV, YYDKDF (reference sequence). This CDR3 is built from 15 residues. J was trimmed by 6 bases and V by 8 bases; bases with no gene match: 13. The CDR3: CATAARQGGSQPQHF. CDR3 sequence (DNA): TGTGCCACCGCCGCCCGACAAGGGGGCAGTCAGCCCCAGCATTTT.

The V call is TRBV12-1, the J call TRBJ1-2. TRBV12-1 is listed as a pseudogene. The CDR3 consists of 16 residues. CDR3 protein: CASSFGGSITNYGYTF. The CDR3 bases are TGTGCCAGCAGCTTTGGCGGTAGCATAACTAACTATGGCTACACCTTC.

This clone showed up just once. V is TRBV18 and J is TRBJ2-7; TRBD1 aligns across 8 bases. The CDR3 runs 14 residues. Per germline, CDR1 KGHSH and CDR2 LQKENI. Trimming cost V 4 bases and J 1 base; bases outside gene matches: 3. Here the CDR3 DNA reads TGTGCCAGCTCACTAACAGGGGGTTCCTACGAGCAGTACTTC. Translation gives CASSLTGGSYEQYF.

The CDR3 sequence is CASSPPSGNPYNEQFF. CDR3 in DNA: TGCGCCAGCAGTCCTCCGAGCGGGAATCCATACAATGAGCAGTTCTTC. This sequence joins TRBV10-1 and TRBJ2-1, with 7 bases fitting TRBD2. Germline CDR1 WNHNN, CDR2 SYGVQD (reference sequence). V was pared by 5 bases and J by 4 bases, with 11 bases of the junction left unmatched. The CDR3 contains 16 residues.

This chain connects TRBV19 to TRBJ2-7; D is perhaps TRBD2 (6 bases). CDR3 length: 14 amino acids. Per the germline V gene, CDR1 is LNHDA and CDR2 is SQIVND (reference sequence). Trimming shortened V by 5 bases and J by 0 bases, and 11 bases separated the two germline ends. CDR3 in DNA: TGTGCCAGTAGTCGCGGGGCGGTCTCCTACGAGCAGTACTTC. Its protein product is CASSRGAVSYEQYF.

The rearrangement links TRBV7-2 to TRBJ2-3; 13 nucleotides align to TRBD2. Trimming at V came to 4 bases and at J to 3 bases, leaving 4 bases not matched to a gene. CDR1 is SGHTA and CDR2 is FQGNSA in the germline V gene. This CDR3 spans 16 amino acids. CDR3 in amino acids: CASSSGTSGNTDTQYF. CDR3 DNA sequence: TGTGCCAGCAGCTCAGGGACTAGCGGGAATACAGATACGCAGTATTTT.

This CDR3 is CASSPGGGGLYEQYF. The CDR3 bases are TGTGCCAGCAGCCCGGGGGGCGGAGGACTCTACGAGCAGTACTTC. The genes are TRBV7-3 and TRBJ2-7; D is possibly TRBD2 (7 bases). Germline V gene sequence: CDR1 SGHTA, CDR2 FQGTGA. Between the trimmed V and J ends, which lost 5 bases and 3 bases, there was a span of 17 bases. The CDR3 loop spans 15 amino acids.

The chain combines TRBV3-1 (or the pseudogene TRBV3-2) with TRBJ1-1; D is uncertain. Germline V gene sequence: CDR1 LGHDT, CDR2 YNNKEL (reference sequence). This CDR3 spans 13 amino acids. Trimming removed 0 bases at V and 10 bases at J, with 12 bases between. CDR3 bases: TGTGCCAGCAGCCAAGATCGGAGCATTCGAGCTTTCTTT. Amino acid sequence: CASSQDRSIRAFF.

This clone was detected a few times. V is TRBV4-2 and J is TRBJ1-6; D remains ambiguous. V lost 0 bases and J lost 5, with 17 bases in between. The germline V gene has CDR1 LGHNA and CDR2 YNFKEQ. This CDR3 is built from 18 residues. The CDR3 DNA reads as TGTGCCAGCAGCCAAGATCTCTCCGTCGGGGTGAATAATTCACCCCTCCACTTT. Its translation is CASSQDLSVGVNNSPLHF.

This rearrangement joins TRBV27 to TRBJ2-5, with 10 bases matching TRBD1. CDR1 is MNHEY, CDR2 SMNVEV, per germline (reference sequence). Unmatched junction bases numbered 12, after V lost 7 bases and J lost 1 base. This CDR3 is 17 amino acids long. CDR3 protein: CASKFLTGTGVQETQYF. The CDR3 nucleotides read TGTGCCAGCAAATTCCTAACCGGGACAGGGGTCCAAGAGACCCAGTACTTC.

The gene calls are TRBV27 and TRBJ2-7; TRBD2 might be the D (7 bases). Germline loops: CDR1 MNHEY, CDR2 SMNVEV (reference sequence). The CDR3 runs 13 residues. V lost 8 bases, J lost 3 bases, and 14 bases lay in between. This CDR3 reads CASGGAGRYEQYF. CDR3 DNA sequence: TGTGCCAGCGGGGGGGCAGGACGCTACGAGCAGTACTTC.

This clone was seen only once. This chain connects TRBV5-1 to TRBJ2-4; the match to TRBD2 covers 7 bases. This CDR3 has 15 residues. J gave up 7 bases and V 4 bases, and 11 bases lay outside the gene matches. Looked up from germline, CDR1 is SGHRS and CDR2 is YFSETQ. The CDR3 nucleotides are TGCGCCAGCAGCCGACTAGCTCAGGAGGGGAACATTCAGTACTTC. Amino acid sequence: CASSRLAQEGNIQYF.

As regards this clone: Other DNA sequences in the sample encode the same CDR3. The genes are TRBV18 and TRBJ2-3; D gene unclear. The germline CDR1 and CDR2 sequences are KGHSH and LQKENI. This CDR3 has 12 amino acids. The V gene lost 3 bases and the J gene lost 3 bases, with 4 bases spanning the gap. In nucleotides, the CDR3 is TGTGCCAGCTCACCCTATACAGATACGCAGTATTTT. Translated: CASSPYTDTQYF.

The V call is TRBV29-1, the J call TRBJ2-5; 11 bases align to TRBD2. V dropped 4 bases and J dropped 2; count of bases not matched to a gene: 3. CDR1 and CDR2 from the germline V gene are SQVTM and ANQGSEA. CDR3 size: 14 residues. The CDR3 DNA is TGCAGCGTTGTTTCTAGCGGGAGGCAAGAGACCCAGTACTTC. This codes for CSVVSSGRQETQYF.

This chain joins TRBV5-4 and TRBJ2-2; 10 bases line up with TRBD1. V shed 4 bases, J shed 6 bases, and the junction held 6 bases outside the gene matches. CDR1 and CDR2 (germline): SGHNT, YYREEE (reference sequence). The length of the CDR3 is 15 residues. The CDR3 reads CASSAGQGSAGELFF. In DNA form, the CDR3 reads TGTGCCAGCAGCGCGGGACAGGGGTCGGCCGGGGAGCTGTTTTTT.

The V call is TRBV28, the J call TRBJ2-6; a possible D gene is TRBD2 (6 bases). This CDR3 comprises 15 residues. V was clipped by 1 base and J by 2 bases, with 6 bases between them. Per the germline V gene, CDR1 is MDHEN and CDR2 is SYDVKM. The CDR3 nucleotides are TGTGCCAGCAGTTTATCGGGGGCTGGGGCCAACGTCCTGACTTTC. Protein product: CASSLSGAGANVLTF.

This clone came up many times. The chain couples TRBV5-4 to TRBJ1-1; no reliable D call. Trimming removed 4 bases at V and 8 bases at J, with 15 bases between. Germline V lookup: CDR1 SGHNT, CDR2 YYREEE (reference sequence). CDR3 length: 13 amino acids. The CDR3 reads CASSRWRSNEAFF. The CDR3 DNA reads TGTGCCAGCAGCAGGTGGCGGTCGAACGAAGCTTTCTTT.

The chain has TRBV6-1 and TRBJ2-7; 9 bases map to TRBD2. Trimming took 3 bases from V and 3 from J; bases not matched to a gene: 18. Germline assignment: CDR1 MNHNS and CDR2 SASEGT. This CDR3 contains 19 residues. CDR3 residues: CASSDRDRSAGLAGYEQYF. The CDR3 bases are TGTGCCAGCAGTGACCGTGACAGGAGCGCGGGACTAGCCGGCTACGAGCAGTACTTC.

The chain employs TRBV19 and TRBJ2-3; TRBD1 matches at 9 bases. V was pared by 3 bases and J by 3 bases, with 1 base of the junction left unmatched. The length of the CDR3 is 14 residues. Germline V gene sequence: CDR1 LNHDA, CDR2 SQIVND (reference sequence). CDR3 amino acids: CASSIGQGTDTQYF. CDR3 DNA: TGTGCCAGTAGTATTGGACAGGGGACAGATACGCAGTATTTT.

The CDR3 DNA follows: TGTGCCATCAGTGAGGGAGGGGTGCTACAAGAGACCCAGTACTTC. It yields the protein CAISEGGVLQETQYF. The chain recombines TRBV10-3 with TRBJ2-5, with a possible D match to TRBD2 (6 bases). Germline-derived CDR1 and CDR2 are ENHRY and SYGVKD. The ends were cut back, 2 bases at V and 2 bases at J, with 12 bases in the middle. The CDR3 has 15 residues.

The chain couples TRBV5-4 to TRBJ2-5; TRBD1 aligns across 9 bases. The trim removed 6 bases at V and 2 bases at J, leaving 11 bases unmatched. The germline V gene has CDR1 SGHNT and CDR2 YYREEE (reference sequence). The CDR3 contains 16 residues. CDR3 nucleotides: TGTGCCAGCACCTTAGACAGGGGGAGGCGGCAAGAGACCCAGTACTTC. Translating it yields CASTLDRGRRQETQYF.

The rearrangement links TRBV18 to TRBJ2-2; TRBD2 matches 8 bases. From germline, CDR1 is KGHSH and CDR2 LQKENI. Losses at the gene ends were 2 bases for V and 7 bases for J; bases not matched to a gene: 6. This CDR3 contains 15 residues. As DNA, the CDR3 is TGTGCCAGCTCACCAGCACTAGCGGTGGACGGGGAGCTGTTTTTT. It specifies CASSPALAVDGELFF. Together with reference TRBV18 and TRBJ2-2, the CDR3 gives the full variable domain: NAGVMQNPRHLVRRRGQEARLRCSPMKGHSHVYWYRQLPEEGLKFMVYLQKENIIDESGMPKERFSAEFPKEGPSILRIQQVVRGDSAAYFCASSPALAVDGELFFGEGSRLTVL.

This sequence joins TRBV19 and TRBJ2-1; 7 nucleotides line up with TRBD1. The CDR3 covers 14 residues. J was trimmed by 6 bases and V by 3 bases; bases with no gene match: 5. Looked up from germline, CDR1 is LNHDA and CDR2 is SQIVND (reference sequence). The CDR3, as DNA: TGTGCCAGTAGTATTCACAGGGGTAGCAATGAGCAGTTCTTC. Its translation is CASSIHRGSNEQFF.